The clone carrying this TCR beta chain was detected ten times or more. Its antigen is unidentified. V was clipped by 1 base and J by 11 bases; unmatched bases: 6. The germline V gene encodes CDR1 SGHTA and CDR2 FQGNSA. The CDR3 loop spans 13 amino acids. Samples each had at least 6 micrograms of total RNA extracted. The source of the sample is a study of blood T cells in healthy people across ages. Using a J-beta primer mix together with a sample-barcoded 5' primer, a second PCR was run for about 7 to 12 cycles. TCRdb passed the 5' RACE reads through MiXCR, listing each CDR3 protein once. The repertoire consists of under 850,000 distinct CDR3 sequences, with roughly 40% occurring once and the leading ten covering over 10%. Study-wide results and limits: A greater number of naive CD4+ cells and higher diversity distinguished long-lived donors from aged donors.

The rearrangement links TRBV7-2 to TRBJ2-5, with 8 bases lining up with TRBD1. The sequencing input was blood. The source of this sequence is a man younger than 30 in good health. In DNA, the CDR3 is TGTGCCAGCAGCTTAGACGGGGGACAGGAGCAGTACTTC. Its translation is CASSLDGGQEQYF.